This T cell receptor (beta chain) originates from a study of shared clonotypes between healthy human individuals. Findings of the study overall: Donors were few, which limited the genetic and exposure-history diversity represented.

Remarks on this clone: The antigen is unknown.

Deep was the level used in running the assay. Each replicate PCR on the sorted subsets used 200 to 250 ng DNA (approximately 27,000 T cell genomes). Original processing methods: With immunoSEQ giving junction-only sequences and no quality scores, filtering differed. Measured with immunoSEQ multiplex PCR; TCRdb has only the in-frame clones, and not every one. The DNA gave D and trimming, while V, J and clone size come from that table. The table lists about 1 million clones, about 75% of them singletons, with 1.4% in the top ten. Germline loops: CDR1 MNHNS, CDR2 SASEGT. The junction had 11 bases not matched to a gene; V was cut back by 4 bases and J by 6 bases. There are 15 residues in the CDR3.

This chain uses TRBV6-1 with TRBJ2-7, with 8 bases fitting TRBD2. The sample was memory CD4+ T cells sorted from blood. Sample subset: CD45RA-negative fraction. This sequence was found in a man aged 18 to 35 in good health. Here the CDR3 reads CASSGVGRARAEQYF. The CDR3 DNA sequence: TGTGCCAGCAGTGGGGTCGGGAGGGCCCGGGCCGAGCAGTACTTC.